This TCR beta chain derives from a study of CD8+CD57+ T cells in acquired aplastic anemia. Study-wide context: DNA per sorted CD4+ or CD8+ sample ranged about 0.19 to 30 ug, averaging about 3.4 ug. An average of roughly 10 million reads for CD4+ cells was obtained from healthy donors.

Worth noting for this clonotype: Its antigen remains unidentified.

TCR beta VDJ and CDR3 profiling used genomic DNA as template. TCRdb reprocessed the reads with MiXCR, giving one entry per CDR3 protein. The repertoire has a few hundred thousand distinct CDR3 sequences, over 55% of them found once; the top ten carry less than 30%. Broader study findings: It was found that fewer than 35 CD8+ CDR3 sequences were shared between patients and controls.

This sequence originates from a human donor in good health. Sequenced: sorted CD4+, CD8+, or CD8+CD57+ T cells (not recorded which) from PBMCs.

The DNA for the CDR3 is TGTGCCAGCACTCGGGACTACTCTATTTGGTACTTC. Its protein product is CASTRDYSIWYF. The V and J genes are TRBV25-1 and TRBJ2-7; the match to TRBD2 covers 7 bases. The length of the CDR3 is 12 residues. Per germline, CDR1 MGHDK and CDR2 SYGVNS. The trim removed 7 bases at V and 12 bases at J, leaving 12 bases unmatched.